These T cell receptor beta chains were read from a single sample in a study of molecular identifiers for immune sequencing clone quantification. TCRdb called the PCR reads again in MiXCR, with one record for every CDR3 protein. The table records 10,000 to 12,000 distinct CDR3 sequences, about 20% of them present only once. Sequenced material: naive CD8+ T cells from blood, with Jurkat cell RNA spiked in. The source is a human donor in good health. Some libraries in this study had Jurkat cell RNA spiked in. CDR3s include the opening cysteine and the closing phenylalanine or tryptophan. The order of the fields is CDR3 protein, CDR3 DNA, CDR3 length, D gene, V gene, J gene, clone size. D genes are given only for firm matches. Not all rows give a size; the values are once, few, many and, for expanded clones, a class.

CDR3: CASRLLAGGPETQYF
DNA: TGTGCCAGCAGATTACTAGCGGGGGGGCCAGAGACCCAGTACTTC
length: 15
D: TRBD2
V: TRBV7-2
J: TRBJ2-5
size: medium-sized

CDR3: CASSLSGDSNQPQHF
DNA: TGTGCCAGCAGCTTATCAGGGGATAGCAATCAGCCCCAGCATTTT
length: 15
D: -
V: TRBV5-3
J: TRBJ1-5
size: few

CDR3: CASSLVGGVNEQFF
DNA: TGTGCCAGCAGCTTAGTCGGAGGGGTCAATGAGCAGTTCTTC
length: 14
D: -
V: TRBV7-6
J: TRBJ2-1
size: many

CDR3: CASSPGTTGANVLTF
DNA: TGTGCCAGCAGTCCGGGGACAACCGGGGCCAACGTCCTGACTTTC
length: 15
D: -
V: TRBV27
J: TRBJ2-6
size: -

CDR3: CASSPGVAGVFQETQYF
DNA: TGTGCCAGCAGTCCCGGGGTAGCGGGGGTATTTCAAGAGACCCAGTACTTC
length: 17
D: TRBD2
V: TRBV27
J: TRBJ2-5
size: medium-sized

CDR3: CASSQGLSYEQYF
DNA: TGTGCCAGCAGTCAGGGACTTAGCTACGAGCAGTACTTC
length: 13
D: -
V: TRBV28
J: TRBJ2-7
size: medium-sized

CDR3: CSARGQVSSYEQYF
DNA: TGCAGTGCTCGGGGACAGGTTAGCTCCTACGAGCAGTACTTC
length: 14
D: TRBD1
V: TRBV20-1
J: TRBJ2-7
size: many

CDR3: CASSQGQGSTEAFF
DNA: TGCGCCAGCAGCCAGGGACAGGGATCGACTGAAGCTTTCTTT
length: 14
D: TRBD1
V: TRBV4-1
J: TRBJ1-1
size: few

CDR3: CASSWDLQSDTQYF
DNA: TGTGCCAGCAGTTGGGACCTCCAATCGGATACGCAGTATTTT
length: 14
D: -
V: TRBV2
J: TRBJ2-3
size: medium-sized

CDR3: CASSLTDWRTGELFF
DNA: TGCGCCAGCAGCTTGACAGATTGGCGGACCGGGGAGCTGTTTTTT
length: 15
D: -
V: TRBV5-1
J: TRBJ2-2
size: many

CDR3: CAGSQGRRQPQHF
DNA: TGTGCCGGCAGCCAAGGGCGCAGGCAGCCCCAGCATTTT
length: 13
D: -
V: TRBV14
J: TRBJ1-5
size: -

CDR3: CASSEWQGTYNEQFF
DNA: TGTGCCAGCAGTGAATGGCAGGGAACCTACAATGAGCAGTTCTTC
length: 15
D: -
V: TRBV2
J: TRBJ2-1
size: many

CDR3: CASTNLRTTNEKLFF
DNA: TGTGCCAGCACTAACCTCAGGACAACTAATGAAAAACTGTTTTTT
length: 15
D: -
V: TRBV13
J: TRBJ1-4
size: few

CDR3: CSVEDPGGLAGRTYEQYF
DNA: TGCAGCGTTGAAGATCCCGGCGGTCTAGCGGGTCGGACCTACGAGCAGTACTTC
length: 18
D: TRBD2
V: TRBV29-1
J: TRBJ2-7
size: medium-sized

CDR3: CASSFRSTSAYEQYF
DNA: TGTGCCAGCAGTTTTAGGTCGACTAGCGCCTACGAGCAGTACTTC
length: 15
D: TRBD2
V: TRBV12-3/TRBV12-4
J: TRBJ2-7
size: -

CDR3: CAGGIGTGVSTEAFF
DNA: TGTGCCGGAGGTATCGGGACAGGGGTAAGCACTGAAGCTTTCTTT
length: 15
D: TRBD1
V: TRBV6-1
J: TRBJ1-1
size: medium-sized

CDR3: CASSDETGADTQYF
DNA: TGCGCCAGCAGTGATGAAACAGGGGCAGATACGCAGTATTTT
length: 14
D: TRBD1
V: TRBV10-1
J: TRBJ2-3
size: -

CDR3: CRVDSGGGAGELFF
DNA: TGCCGCGTTGATAGCGGGGGGGGGGCCGGGGAGCTGTTTTTT
length: 14
D: TRBD2
V: TRBV29-1
J: TRBJ2-2
size: -

CDR3: CASSLQYSYEQYF
DNA: TGTGCCAGCAGCTTACAGTATTCCTACGAGCAGTACTTC
length: 13
D: -
V: TRBV27
J: TRBJ2-7
size: many

CDR3: CASSFPGTDTQYF
DNA: TGTGCCAGCAGTTTCCCAGGAACAGATACGCAGTATTTT
length: 13
D: -
V: TRBV6-2/TRBV6-3
J: TRBJ2-3
size: medium-sized

CDR3: CASKRYGQLNTEAFF
DNA: TGTGCCAGTAAACGCTACGGCCAGCTAAACACTGAAGCTTTCTTT
length: 15
D: -
V: TRBV19
J: TRBJ1-1
size: medium-sized

CDR3: CASSFMEGFTEAFF
DNA: TGTGCCAGCAGTTTCATGGAGGGCTTCACTGAAGCTTTCTTT
length: 14
D: -
V: TRBV27
J: TRBJ1-1
size: medium-sized

CDR3: CASSEGLASGNEQFF
DNA: TGCGCCAGCAGCGAGGGACTAGCGTCTGGGAATGAGCAGTTCTTC
length: 15
D: TRBD2
V: TRBV5-1
J: TRBJ2-1
size: many

CDR3: CASSFPGQGSPYEQYF
DNA: TGTGCCAGCAGTTTTCCCGGCCAGGGATCGCCCTACGAGCAGTACTTC
length: 16
D: -
V: TRBV28
J: TRBJ2-7
size: many